The T cell receptor (beta chain) under discussion was sequenced for a study of blood T cells in healthy people across ages. Regarding this clonotype: Its specificity is unknown.

Germline-derived CDR1 and CDR2 are DFQATT and SNEGSKA (reference sequence). Trimming took off 4 bases at V and 3 bases at J, with 15 bases between the two ends. The CDR3 runs to 14 residues. PCR was performed a second time for about 7 to 12 cycles using a sample-barcoded 5' primer and a J-beta primer mix. Via MiXCR, TCRdb re-called the 5' RACE reads, giving one row per CDR3 protein. The sample records over 700,000 distinct CDR3 sequences, about 48% being singletons. Findings and caveats of the study: There were more naive CD4+ cells and higher diversity in long-lived donors than in aged donors.

This chain uses TRBV20-1 with TRBJ1-1; a possible D gene is TRBD1 (5 bases). The receptor was derived from a man older than 75 in good health. Sequencing was performed on blood. This CDR3 is CSAKALPGDTEAFF. CDR3 nucleotide sequence: TGCAGTGCTAAGGCCCTCCCGGGGGACACTGAAGCTTTCTTT.